This T cell receptor (beta chain) was identified during a study of shared clonotypes between healthy human individuals (dated by TCRdb to the early 2020s). The study in broad terms: The cohort included a few men and a couple of women between 18 and 49 years of age. Per donor, three plates each were used for CD4 naive and CD4 memory, two for CD8 naive, and one for CD8 memory. Different laboratories and diverse techniques were used to prepare libraries and sequence TCR repertoires, to increase sequencing depth and limit assay-specific biases. Per donor, leukapheresis produced somewhere between about 0.8 and 9 billion PBMCs. Blood TCR repertoires of four to six healthy adults were deeply sequenced to estimate repertoire size and the extent of clonotype sharing between individuals.

From the cysteine through the phenylalanine, the CDR3 covers 15 amino acids. Kept here is only the CDR3 DNA, which spans 45 bases and is read in frame from base 1. V has 4 bases trimmed and J has 4 bases trimmed; junction bases matching no gene number 5. CDR1 and CDR2, per the germline V gene, are MNHNS and SASEGT. Overall results and qualifications from the work: Sampling was limited to blood, and TCR repertoires in tissue likely differ from TCR repertoires in blood. Naive subsets generally had larger estimated clonotype richness than memory subsets did. Across several donors, about 5% of naive CD4, 3% to 3.5% of naive CD8, approximately 2.5% of memory CD4, and approximately 0.4% of memory CD8 clonotypes were shared. Pairwise subsampling indicated that sequencing depth was expected to affect the degree of clonotype sharing among donors. Even with the large sequencing depth, rarefaction of the sorted-subset datasets indicated that sequencing was incomplete. Compared with non-shared clonotypes, the clonotypes found in all four sorted-subset donors had higher generation probabilities. The small number of donors limited the genetic and exposure-history diversity represented.

Healthy HIV-negative adults with no recently reported acute infections or vaccinations were included as donors. Only Caucasian adults living in Nashville, Tennessee, USA were represented among the donors. CD8 memory samples were composed of magnetically selected CD45RO+ cells combined with CCR7-negative CD45RA+ effector memory (TemRA) cells. After blood collection by leukapheresis, PBMCs were isolated using Ficoll-Histopaque density gradient centrifugation and then cryopreserved in the vapor phase of liquid nitrogen. Analytical flow cytometry was used to check the purity and quantity of each magnetically sorted T cell population. Genomic DNA was isolated from every sorted fraction and measured by UV absorbance on a Nanodrop 2000c. In regard to this clone: It lacks a known antigen. No base quality values were provided; no much bigger clone lies one nucleotide off.

Using the deep immunoSEQ assay, multiplex PCR amplified TCR CDR3 regions from genomic DNA. For each cell subset, the extracted genomic DNA was distributed evenly across all wells of several immunoSEQ 96-well plates, and each plate served as one replicate. For sorted subsets, each replicate PCR was loaded with 200 ng genomic DNA, equivalent to some 27,000 T cell genomes. Purified libraries were quantified with a Qubit 3.0 fluorometer, sized on a Bioanalyzer 2100, and re-quantified with the KAPA Library Quantification kit. Each immunoSEQ 96-well plate was sequenced on its own single-read 150-cycle Illumina NextSeq 550 flow cell. As for how the authors treated the data: Because the immunoSEQ output held only junctional sequences and lacked quality scores, the filtering could not match the filtering applied to full-length reads. Sequences were annotated with PyIR, a Python wrapper for IgBLAST v1.9, and V/J genes and CDR3 were assigned using IMGT germline references. Reads were removed for weak V/J assignments (E-value above 1e-6), missing CDR3, stop codons, out-of-frame junctions, or ambiguous translated residues. V3J clonotypes were defined as sequences sharing the same inferred V gene, J gene, and CDR3 amino acid sequence. The percentage overlap between two repertoires was calculated by dividing the number of shared unique clonotypes by the size of the smaller repertoire. Three approaches were used to assess repertoire richness: RTK rarefaction, the Chao1 estimator, and Recon v2.1 estimates of unobserved clonotypes. Generation probabilities were computed with OLGA for all TCRbeta clonotypes obtained by the gDNA method from several donors. TCRdb carries this immuneACCESS record with in-frame sequences only. Its versions omit some clonotypes, under half of them owing to an unresolved V gene in the studies checked, with the rest unexplained. Clonal size and the V and J genes are those of that table, whereas D and trimming came from the DNA. This sample lists tens of thousands of clones; 62% were detected once. The ten largest clones add up to 51% of the sample.

The sequenced material came from memory CD8+ T cells sorted from blood. In light of the paper, this sample's cell subset or site label describes: CD45RO+ cells pooled with CCR7-negative TemRA cells. This chain joins TRBV6-1 to TRBJ2-7, with 12 central nucleotides matching TRBD1. The TCR comes from a man aged 25-45 years in good health. The CDR3 is CASSVGTGGVYEQYF. The nucleotide sequence reads TGTGCCAGCAGTGTGGGGACAGGGGGCGTTTACGAGCAGTACTTC.